The clone carrying this TCR beta chain was detected many times. Authors of the study amplified TCR beta CDR3 regions from RNA transcripts. When the TCR CDR3 underwent first-round RT-PCR, the HTBI primer set was used. TCRdb re-analysed the multiplex PCR reads in MiXCR, keeping a single row per CDR3 protein. Counted here are about 560,000 distinct CDR3 sequences, 16% occurring once; the ten biggest clones make up about 17%. In germline, CDR1 is SNHLY, CDR2 FYNNEI. The CDR3 length is 14 residues. V lost 0 bases and J lost 6, with 9 bases in between. The data derive from a study of T cells in Graves' hyperthyroidism and ophthalmopathy.

Sample: blood. This clonotype originated in a woman aged 18-29 years with Graves' hyperthyroidism. The chain uses TRBV2 and TRBJ1-5; no reliable D call. This CDR3 reads CASSEASRAQPQHF. CDR3 nucleotide sequence: TGTGCCAGCAGTGAAGCTAGTAGGGCTCAGCCCCAGCATTTT.